One sample yielded the 5 T cell receptor beta chains listed below, sequenced in a study of blood T cell repertoires in COVID-19. The protocol was immunoSEQ multiplex PCR, while the TCRdb copy is restricted to in-frame clones and leaves out a portion. In the table there are roughly 230,000 clones, 70% to 90% of which are singletons. Sample: peripheral blood. The receptors were sampled from a woman in her sixties with active or convalescent COVID-19.

The chain recombines TRBV24-1 with TRBJ2-2; the D is unclear. This CDR3 is 13 amino acids long. Germline V gene sequence: CDR1 KGHDR, CDR2 SFDVKD. Trimming removed 1 base at V and 8 bases at J, with 7 bases between. The CDR3 here is CATSDFVSGELFF. In nucleotides, the CDR3 is TGTGCCACCAGTGATTTTGTGTCGGGGGAGCTGTTTTTT.

The rearrangement joins TRBV18 to TRBJ2-7, with D possibly TRBD1 on 5 matching bases. Trimming pared 2 bases from V and 4 bases from J, leaving 15 bases between. This CDR3 has 15 residues. Germline values: CDR1 KGHSH, CDR2 LQKENI. The CDR3 sequence: CASSPFIRGGYEQYF. CDR3 in DNA: TGTGCCAGCTCACCATTTATTAGGGGTGGGTACGAGCAGTACTTC.

J is TRBJ2-7 and V is TRBV7-8, with 7 nucleotides matching TRBD1. This CDR3 region has 19 residues. The J segment lost 4 bases and the V segment lost 1 base, leaving 19 bases of the junction unmatched. The germline gives CDR1 SGHVS, CDR2 FQNEAQ. The CDR3 nucleotides are TGTGCCAGCAGCTTAGACCTTCGGGCTACACAGGGGCCCCAGTACGAGCAGTACGTC. Its translation: CASSLDLRATQGPQYEQYV.

In this sample, this clone turned up a few times. The chain joins TRBV10-3 to TRBJ2-7; 8 bases are shared with TRBD1. The CDR3 has 13 residues. The germline CDR1 and CDR2 sequences are ENHRY and SYGVKD. The J segment lost 3 bases and the V segment lost 5 bases, leaving 3 bases of the junction unmatched. The CDR3 reads CAISPTGGYEQYF. The CDR3 region has the DNA TGTGCCATCAGTCCTACAGGGGGCTACGAGCAGTACTTC.

The chain has TRBV7-9 and TRBJ2-7, with TRBD1 identical over 8 bases. The CDR3 is 14 residues long. Germline values: CDR1 SEHNR, CDR2 FQNEAQ (reference sequence). V was pared by 2 bases and J by 2 bases, with 2 bases of the junction left unmatched. In DNA form, the CDR3 reads TGTGCCAGCAGCTTAACCAGGGGGCCCTACGAGCAGTACTTC. Translated: CASSLTRGPYEQYF.